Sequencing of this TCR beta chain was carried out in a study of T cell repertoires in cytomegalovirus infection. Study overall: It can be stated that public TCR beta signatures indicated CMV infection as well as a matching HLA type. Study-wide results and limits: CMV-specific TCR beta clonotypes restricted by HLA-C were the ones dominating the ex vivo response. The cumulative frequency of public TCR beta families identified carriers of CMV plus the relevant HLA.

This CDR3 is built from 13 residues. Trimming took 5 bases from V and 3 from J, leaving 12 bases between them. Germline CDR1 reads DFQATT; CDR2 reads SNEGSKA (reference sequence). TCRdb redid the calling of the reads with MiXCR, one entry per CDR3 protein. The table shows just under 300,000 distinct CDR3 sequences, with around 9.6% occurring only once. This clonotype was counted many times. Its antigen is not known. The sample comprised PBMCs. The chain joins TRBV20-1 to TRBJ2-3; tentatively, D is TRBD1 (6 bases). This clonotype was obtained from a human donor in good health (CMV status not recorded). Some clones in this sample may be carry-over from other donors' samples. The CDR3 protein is CSALRDITDTQYF. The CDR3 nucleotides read TGCAGTGCTTTACGGGACATTACAGATACGCAGTATTTT.